The rows below give T cell receptor beta chains drawn from one sample of a study of cytomegalovirus exposure and HLA in healthy donors. TCRdb's copy holds only in-frame clones and misses some; the assay was immunoSEQ multiplex PCR. The sample shows tens of thousands of clones, approximately 77% of them seen only once. Sequencing was performed on PBMCs. These receptors were collected from a woman aged 45-65 years in good health and CMV-seronegative. Both conserved end residues are part of each CDR3. The D gene is left open where the match is weak. The size of a clone is reported for some rows only, either as once, few or many, or as a class for expanded clones.

V gene	J gene	D gene	clone size	CDR3 DNA	CDR3 protein
TRBV13	TRBJ1-1	TRBD1	NA	TGTGCCAGCAGCTTACCTCGGGGACAGGGGGCCTTTAAAGCTTTCTTT	CASSLPRGQGAFKAFF
TRBV28	TRBJ1-5	NA	NA	TGTGCCAGCACCACAACAGGGAATAGCAATCAGCCCCAGCATTTT	CASTTTGNSNQPQHF
TRBV5-1	TRBJ2-7	NA	NA	TGCGCCAGCACGACAGGTCAACCCCCCTACGAGCAGTACTTC	CASTTGQPPYEQYF
TRBV11-3	TRBJ2-3	TRBD1	NA	TGTGCCAGCAGCTCCCGACAGGGGGTCGCAGATACGCAGTATTTT	CASSSRQGVADTQYF
TRBV6-5	TRBJ2-5	TRBD2	NA	TGTGCCAGCAGACGAGCGGGGGGACTTCAAGAGACCCAGTACTTC	CASRRAGGLQETQYF
TRBV13	TRBJ2-1	NA	NA	TGTGCCAGCAGCTCCTTAGGGGGTGTTGAGCAGTTCTTC	CASSSLGGVEQFF
TRBV7-3	TRBJ1-1	NA	NA	TGTGCCAGCAGCCCAGACGGGGGGGACACTGAAGCTTTCTTT	CASSPDGGDTEAFF
TRBV5-4	TRBJ2-1	TRBD2	NA	TGTGCCAGCAGCTCTAGCGGGAGGACGGGCAATGAGCAGTTCTTC	CASSSSGRTGNEQFF
TRBV4-2	TRBJ1-1	NA	medium-sized	TGTGCCAGCAGCCGTACACAGGCGAACACTGAAGCTTTCTTT	CASSRTQANTEAFF
TRBV6-1	TRBJ2-7	TRBD1	few	TGTGCAACCCTCCCGGGGACAGGGGGCTCGTACGAGCAGTACTTC	CATLPGTGGSYEQYF
TRBV19	TRBJ2-6	NA	few	TGTGCCAGTAGTACCGTTACAGGGACTGGGGCCAACGTCCTGACTTTC	CASSTVTGTGANVLTF
TRBV28	TRBJ1-1	NA	NA	TGTGCCAGCAGTTTATCGAGGACTGAAGCTTTCTTT	CASSLSRTEAFF
TRBV30	TRBJ1-1	NA	NA	TGTGCCTGGACCCCGATTGGGACTCGAGGGACTGAAGCTTTCTTT	CAWTPIGTRGTEAFF
TRBV19	TRBJ1-1	NA	NA	TGTGCCAGTAGTATTTCCAGGGGCACTGAAGCTTTCTTT	CASSISRGTEAFF
TRBV6-1	TRBJ2-1	TRBD2	NA	TGTGCCAGCAGTGAACATAGCGGGATCGATGAGCAGTTCTTC	CASSEHSGIDEQFF
TRBV7-2	TRBJ2-3	NA	NA	TGTGCCAGCAGCTTCGGGACTTACACAGATACGCAGTATTTT	CASSFGTYTDTQYF
TRBV9	TRBJ2-7	NA	NA	TGTGCCAGCAGCCAAGACCCTATTTCAGGCGAGCAGTACTTC	CASSQDPISGEQYF
TRBV13	TRBJ1-1	NA	NA	TGTGCCAGCAGCTTAGTATCCGGGGGAGGGTCTGAAGCTTTCTTT	CASSLVSGGGSEAFF
TRBV6-5	TRBJ1-2	TRBD1	NA	TGTGCCAGCAGTTCCGGGACAGTGTACGGCTACACCTTC	CASSSGTVYGYTF
TRBV18	TRBJ2-7	TRBD1	NA	TGTGCCAGCTCACCGGAGAAGACAGGGGAGCAGTACTTC	CASSPEKTGEQYF
TRBV28	TRBJ2-7	NA	NA	TGTGCCAGCAGTTTTAGCGGAGGGCAGGGGCAGTACTTC	CASSFSGGQGQYF
TRBV5-1	TRBJ1-1	NA	NA	TGCGCCAGCAGCTTCTTAGCACGTCGGGGATCTCGGGGGAACACTGAAGCTTTCTTT	CASSFLARRGSRGNTEAFF
TRBV13	TRBJ1-2	TRBD1	NA	TGTGCCAGCACTTTCCGGGACAGGTACTATGGCTACACCTTC	CASTFRDRYYGYTF
TRBV19	TRBJ1-1	NA	NA	TGTGCCAGTAGTATACAGGGTGACACTGAAGCTTTCTTT	CASSIQGDTEAFF
TRBV28	TRBJ1-6	NA	NA	TGTGCCAGCAGCCCCGGGGGGGGCTTTTCACCCCTCCACTTT	CASSPGGGFSPLHF
TRBV7-2	TRBJ2-5	NA	few	TGTGCCAGCAGCTTAGTTCCAGACCAAGAGACCCAGTACTTC	CASSLVPDQETQYF
TRBV18	TRBJ2-2	NA	NA	TGTGCCAGCTCACCCGGACAACCGTCGGAGGGGGAGCTGTTTTTT	CASSPGQPSEGELFF
TRBV9	TRBJ1-4	NA	NA	TGTGCCAGCACCCGGGAAGGGCGTGTTAATGAAAAACTGTTTTTT	CASTREGRVNEKLFF
TRBV28	TRBJ1-1	NA	NA	TGTGCCAGCAGTTTGAGTAACACTGAAGCTTTCTTT	CASSLSNTEAFF
TRBV7-6	TRBJ1-2	TRBD1	NA	TGTGCCAGCAGCGGGACAGGGGATTCAGGCTACACCTTC	CASSGTGDSGYTF
TRBV4-2	TRBJ2-2	NA	NA	TGTGCCAGCAGCCAAACGCTGGCAGACACCGGGGAGCTGTTTTTT	CASSQTLADTGELFF
TRBV14	TRBJ2-3	TRBD2	NA	TGTGCCAGCAGCCAAATAGCGGGAGGCGGCGATACGCAGTATTTT	CASSQIAGGGDTQYF
TRBV5-1	TRBJ2-1	TRBD1	NA	TGCGCCAGCCAGTTCAGGGGGCCTAACAATGAGCAGTTCTTC	CASQFRGPNNEQFF
TRBV9	TRBJ2-5	TRBD1	NA	TGTGCCAGCAGCCCTGGGACCAGGGGGGAGACCCAGTACTTC	CASSPGTRGETQYF
TRBV7-2	TRBJ2-5	TRBD1	NA	TGTGCCAGCAGCTTCCACGGGACAGAAGAGACCCAGTACTTC	CASSFHGTEETQYF
TRBV4-1	TRBJ1-5	NA	NA	TGCGCCAGCAGCCAAGATGGGGGACACAATCAGCCCCAGCATTTT	CASSQDGGHNQPQHF
TRBV19	TRBJ2-1	NA	few	TGTGCCAGTACGCGAATAGGGGGCAATGAGCAGTTCTTC	CASTRIGGNEQFF
TRBV9	TRBJ1-2	NA	NA	TGTGCCAGCAGCGTAGATCCAGACGGGGAGCGCTACACCTTC	CASSVDPDGERYTF
TRBV11-2	TRBJ1-2	NA	NA	TGTGCCAGCACCCCCGGGGATCGCTATGGCTACACCTTC	CASTPGDRYGYTF
TRBV6-6	TRBJ2-7	TRBD2	once	TGTGCCAGCAGTTACCGACTAAGCGGGGGTCGCTACGAGCAGTACTTC	CASSYRLSGGRYEQYF